This T cell receptor (beta chain) was sequenced during a study of regulatory T cells in long-lasting Graves disease. V lost 1 base and J lost 2; bases outside the gene matches: 5. Germline CDR1 reads SGHDT; CDR2 reads YYEEEE. The CDR3 has 17 residues. Indicated time point: newly diagnosed GD, antithyroid drugs for less than 3 months. Preparation of the TCR library used RNA extracted from PBMCs. The sample holds a few counts of this clonotype. CDR3-region Arm-PCR and iRepertoire HTBI primers produced the TCR beta libraries. A single record per CDR3 protein comes from TCRdb applying MiXCR to the multiplex PCR reads. The sample contains hundreds of thousands of distinct CDR3 sequences, about 14% of which appear only once. In addition, the sample was reused for a study of T cells in Graves' hyperthyroidism and ophthalmopathy. This second study notes: Among the patients, aged 18 to 65, hyperthyroidism was newly diagnosed and had lasted under 2 months. In the blood, most expanded thyroid clonotypes above 0.001 appeared as well.

The source is a man aged 25 to 40 with Graves disease. The chain employs TRBV5-6 and TRBJ2-1, with 11 bases identical to TRBD2. Sample: peripheral blood mononuclear cells (PBMCs), taken at new diagnosis, from a patient treated with antithyroid drugs. The DNA of the CDR3 is TGTGCCAGCAGCTTGCATCTAGCGGGAGGCCCCTACAATGAGCAGTTCTTC. This gives the protein CASSLHLAGGPYNEQFF.